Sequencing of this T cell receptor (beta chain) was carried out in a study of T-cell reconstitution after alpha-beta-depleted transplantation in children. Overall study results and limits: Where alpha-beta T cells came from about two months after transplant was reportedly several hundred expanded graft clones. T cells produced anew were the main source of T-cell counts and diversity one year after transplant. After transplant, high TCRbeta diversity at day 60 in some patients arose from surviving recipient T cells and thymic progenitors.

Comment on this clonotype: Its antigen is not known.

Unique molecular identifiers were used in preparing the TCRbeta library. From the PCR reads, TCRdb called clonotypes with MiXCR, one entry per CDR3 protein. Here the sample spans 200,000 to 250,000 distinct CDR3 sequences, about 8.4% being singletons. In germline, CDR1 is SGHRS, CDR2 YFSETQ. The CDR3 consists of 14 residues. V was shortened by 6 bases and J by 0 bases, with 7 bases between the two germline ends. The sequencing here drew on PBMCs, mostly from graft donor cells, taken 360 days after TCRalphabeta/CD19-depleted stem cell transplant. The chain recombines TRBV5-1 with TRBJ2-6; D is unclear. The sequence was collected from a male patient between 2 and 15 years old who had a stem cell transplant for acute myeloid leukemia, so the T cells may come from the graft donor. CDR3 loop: CASKSFSGANVLTF. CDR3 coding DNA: TGCGCCAGCAAATCCTTCTCTGGGGCCAACGTCCTGACTTTC.